These T cell receptor beta chains were read from a single sample in a study of T cells in Graves' hyperthyroidism and ophthalmopathy. MiXCR was run by TCRdb on the multiplex PCR reads, yielding one entry per CDR3 protein. The sample contains 330,000 or so distinct CDR3 sequences, approximately 19% of which appear only once. Sequenced material: blood. The receptors originated from a man aged 50-60 years with Graves' ophthalmopathy. CDR3s include the opening cysteine and the closing phenylalanine or tryptophan. D genes are given only for firm matches. Clone size is shown for a subset of rows, as once, few, many or a class of expanded clone.

J gene,clone size,D gene,V gene,CDR3 protein,CDR3 DNA
TRBJ1-5,NA,TRBD1,TRBV28,CASSHTGGQQPQHF,TGTGCCAGCAGTCATACAGGGGGCCAACAGCCCCAGCATTTT
TRBJ2-2,many,TRBD2,TRBV28,CASSLPLAGTGELFF,TGTGCCAGCAGTTTGCCCCTAGCGGGTACCGGGGAGCTGTTTTTT
TRBJ2-1,many,TRBD1,TRBV11-1,CASSLDREKQFF,TGTGCCAGCAGCTTGGACAGGGAAAAGCAGTTCTTC
TRBJ1-4,NA,NA,TRBV7-2,CASSPQGLTNEKLFF,TGTGCCAGCAGCCCCCAGGGATTAACTAATGAAAAACTGTTTTTT
TRBJ2-2,few,NA,TRBV27,CASSFYDTGELFF,TGTGCCAGCAGTTTCTACGACACCGGGGAGCTGTTTTTT
TRBJ2-7,once,NA,TRBV29-1,CSVEQAGWNEQYF,TGCAGCGTTGAACAGGCAGGGTGGAACGAGCAGTACTTC
TRBJ2-1,NA,TRBD2,TRBV7-9,CPSSLGGDNEQFF,TGTCCCAGCAGCTTGGGAGGGGACAATGAGCAGTTCTTC
TRBJ2-2,NA,NA,TRBV10-2,CASSQYTGELFF,TGCGCCAGCTCCCAGTACACCGGGGAGCTGTTTTTT
TRBJ2-3,few,NA,TRBV6-1,CAIQDSAHTDTQYF,TGTGCCATCCAAGACAGCGCCCACACAGATACGCAGTATTTT
TRBJ2-1,NA,NA,TRBV11-2,CASDESGPYNEQFF,TGTGCCAGCGATGAGAGCGGGCCGTACAATGAGCAGTTCTTC